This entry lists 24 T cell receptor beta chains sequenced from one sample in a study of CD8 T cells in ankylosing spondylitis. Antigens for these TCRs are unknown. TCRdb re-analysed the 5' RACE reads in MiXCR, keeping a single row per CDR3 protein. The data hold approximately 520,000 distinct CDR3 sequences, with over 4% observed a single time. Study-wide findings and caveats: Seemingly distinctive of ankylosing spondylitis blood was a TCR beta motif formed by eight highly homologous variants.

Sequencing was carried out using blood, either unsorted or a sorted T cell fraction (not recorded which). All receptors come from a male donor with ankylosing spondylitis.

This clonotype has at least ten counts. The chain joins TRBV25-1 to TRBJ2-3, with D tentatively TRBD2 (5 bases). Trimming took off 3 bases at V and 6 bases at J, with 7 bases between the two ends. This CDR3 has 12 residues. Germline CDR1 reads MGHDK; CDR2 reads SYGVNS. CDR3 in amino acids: CASSERVDTQYF. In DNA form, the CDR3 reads TGTGCCAGCAGTGAGCGGGTGGATACGCAGTATTTT.

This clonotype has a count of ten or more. CDR3 DNA sequence: TGTGCCAGCAGCAAATTAACCGGGACAGGGGTAGCCGAGACCCAGTACTTC. Protein product: CASSKLTGTGVAETQYF. This sequence joins TRBV28 and TRBJ2-5; the match to TRBD1 covers 10 bases. CDR3 size: 17 residues. V trimming: 6 bases; J trimming: 5 bases; junction bases outside the gene matches: 15. Germline CDR1 reads MDHEN; CDR2 reads SYDVKM.

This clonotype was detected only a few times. The CDR3 is CASSDSETSAYEQYF. CDR3 in DNA: TGCGCCAGCAGTGATTCAGAGACTAGCGCCTACGAGCAGTACTTC. The chain joins TRBV10-1 to TRBJ2-7, with TRBD2 matching over 8 bases. Germline V gene sequence: CDR1 WNHNN, CDR2 SYGVQD (reference sequence). V dropped 3 bases and J dropped 2; count of bases not matched to a gene: 6. CDR3 length: 15 amino acids.

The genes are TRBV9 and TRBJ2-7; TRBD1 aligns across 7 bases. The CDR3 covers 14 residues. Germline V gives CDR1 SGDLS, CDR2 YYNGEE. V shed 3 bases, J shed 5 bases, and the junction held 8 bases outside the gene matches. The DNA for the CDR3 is TGTGCCAGCAGCGGGCGACAGGGTCTTGACGAGCAGTACTTC. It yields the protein CASSGRQGLDEQYF.

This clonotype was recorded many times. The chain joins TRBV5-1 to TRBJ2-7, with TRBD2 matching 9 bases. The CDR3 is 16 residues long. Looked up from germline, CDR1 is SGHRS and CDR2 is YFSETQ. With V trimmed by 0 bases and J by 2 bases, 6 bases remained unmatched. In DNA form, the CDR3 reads TGCGCCAGCAGCTTGGTGATAACTAGCGGGCCCTACGAGCAGTACTTC. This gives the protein CASSLVITSGPYEQYF.

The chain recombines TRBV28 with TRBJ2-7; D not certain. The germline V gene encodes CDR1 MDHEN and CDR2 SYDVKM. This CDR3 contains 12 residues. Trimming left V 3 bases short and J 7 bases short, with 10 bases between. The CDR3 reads CASSFPLQEQYF. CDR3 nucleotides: TGTGCCAGCAGTTTCCCTTTACAAGAGCAGTACTTC.

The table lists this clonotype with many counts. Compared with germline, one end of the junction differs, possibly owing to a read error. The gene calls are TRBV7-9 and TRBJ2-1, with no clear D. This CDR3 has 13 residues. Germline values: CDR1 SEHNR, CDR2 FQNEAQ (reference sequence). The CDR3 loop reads CASSSTHYSEQFF. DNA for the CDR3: TGTGCCAGCAGCTCCACCCATTACAGTGAGCAGTTCTTC.

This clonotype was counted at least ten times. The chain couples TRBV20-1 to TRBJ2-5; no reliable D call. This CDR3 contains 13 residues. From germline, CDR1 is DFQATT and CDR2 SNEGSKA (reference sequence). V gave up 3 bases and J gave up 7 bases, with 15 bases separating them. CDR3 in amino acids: CSARSPDPGTQYF. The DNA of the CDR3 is TGCAGTGCTAGGTCCCCCGACCCGGGGACCCAGTACTTC.

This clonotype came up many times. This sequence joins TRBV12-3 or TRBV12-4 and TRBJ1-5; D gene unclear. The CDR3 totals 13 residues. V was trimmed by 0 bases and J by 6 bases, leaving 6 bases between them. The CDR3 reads CASSLAWVQPQHF. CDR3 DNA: TGTGCCAGCAGTTTAGCGTGGGTTCAGCCCCAGCATTTT.

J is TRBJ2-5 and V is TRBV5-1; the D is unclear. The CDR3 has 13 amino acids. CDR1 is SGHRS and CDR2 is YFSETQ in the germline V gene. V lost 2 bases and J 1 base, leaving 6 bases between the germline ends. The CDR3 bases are TGCGCCAGCAGCTTCGAAGTCCAAGAGACCCAGTACTTC. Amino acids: CASSFEVQETQYF.

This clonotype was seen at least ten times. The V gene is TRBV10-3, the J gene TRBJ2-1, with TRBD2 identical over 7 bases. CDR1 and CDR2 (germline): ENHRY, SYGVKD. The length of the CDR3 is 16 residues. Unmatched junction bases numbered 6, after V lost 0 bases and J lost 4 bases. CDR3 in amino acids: CAISESMAGDYNEQFF. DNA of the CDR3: TGTGCCATCAGTGAGTCCATGGCGGGAGATTACAATGAGCAGTTCTTC.

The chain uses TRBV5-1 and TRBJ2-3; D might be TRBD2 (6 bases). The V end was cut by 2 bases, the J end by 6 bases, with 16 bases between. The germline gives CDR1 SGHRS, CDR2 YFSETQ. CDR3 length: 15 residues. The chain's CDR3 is CASSFGGTTTDTQYF. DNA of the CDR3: TGCGCCAGCAGCTTCGGCGGGACCACCACGGATACGCAGTATTTT.

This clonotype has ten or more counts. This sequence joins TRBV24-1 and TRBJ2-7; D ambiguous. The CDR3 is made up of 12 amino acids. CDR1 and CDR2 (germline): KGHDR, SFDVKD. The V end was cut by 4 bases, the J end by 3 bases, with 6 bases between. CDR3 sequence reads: CATSDGGYEQYF. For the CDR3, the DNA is TGTGCCACCAGTGACGGCGGCTACGAGCAGTACTTC.

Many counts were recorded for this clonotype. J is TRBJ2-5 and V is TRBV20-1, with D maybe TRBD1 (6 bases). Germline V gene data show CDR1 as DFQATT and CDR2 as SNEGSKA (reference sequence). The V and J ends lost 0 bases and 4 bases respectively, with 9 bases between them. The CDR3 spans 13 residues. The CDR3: CSARDQGRETQYF. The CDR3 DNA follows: TGCAGTGCTAGAGATCAGGGGCGAGAGACCCAGTACTTC.

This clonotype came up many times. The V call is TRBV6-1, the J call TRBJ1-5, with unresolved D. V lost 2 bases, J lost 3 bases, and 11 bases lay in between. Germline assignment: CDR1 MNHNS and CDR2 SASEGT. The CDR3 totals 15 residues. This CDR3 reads CASSERKTFNQPQHF. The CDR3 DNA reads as TGTGCCAGCAGTGAACGAAAGACGTTCAATCAGCCCCAGCATTTT.

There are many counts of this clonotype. The CDR3 loop reads CATEREAFNTQYF. The DNA of the CDR3 is TGTGCCACCGAGCGGGAGGCCTTTAATACGCAGTATTTT. The chain is built from TRBV10-3 and TRBJ2-3; 9 nucleotides line up with TRBD2. Per the germline V gene, CDR1 is ENHRY and CDR2 is SYGVKD. The V gene end was trimmed by 10 bases and the J gene end by 7 bases; junction bases not matched to a gene: 9. The CDR3 covers 13 residues.

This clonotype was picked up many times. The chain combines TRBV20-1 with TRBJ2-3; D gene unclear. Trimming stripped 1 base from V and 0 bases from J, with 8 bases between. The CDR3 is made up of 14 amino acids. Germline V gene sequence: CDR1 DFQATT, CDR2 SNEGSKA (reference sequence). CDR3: CSARAATSTDTQYF. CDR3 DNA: TGCAGTGCTAGAGCAGCTACAAGCACAGATACGCAGTATTTT.

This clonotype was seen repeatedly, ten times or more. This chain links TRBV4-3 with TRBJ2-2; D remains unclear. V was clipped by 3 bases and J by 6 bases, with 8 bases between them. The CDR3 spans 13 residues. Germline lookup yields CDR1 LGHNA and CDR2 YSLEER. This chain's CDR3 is CASSQGRPGELFF. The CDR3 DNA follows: TGCGCCAGCAGCCAGGGCCGACCCGGGGAGCTGTTTTTT.

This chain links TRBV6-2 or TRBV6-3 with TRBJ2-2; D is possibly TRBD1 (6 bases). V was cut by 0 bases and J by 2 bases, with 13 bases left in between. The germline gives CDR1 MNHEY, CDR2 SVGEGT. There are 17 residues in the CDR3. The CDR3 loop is CASSYSTDRSNTGELFF. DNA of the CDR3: TGTGCCAGCAGTTACTCGACCGACAGGAGTAACACCGGGGAGCTGTTTTTT.

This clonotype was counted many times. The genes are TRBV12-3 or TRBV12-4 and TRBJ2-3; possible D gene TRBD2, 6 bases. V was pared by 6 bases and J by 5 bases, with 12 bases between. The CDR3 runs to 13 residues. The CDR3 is CASRELAEDTQYF. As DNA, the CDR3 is TGTGCCAGCAGGGAACTAGCAGAAGATACGCAGTATTTT.

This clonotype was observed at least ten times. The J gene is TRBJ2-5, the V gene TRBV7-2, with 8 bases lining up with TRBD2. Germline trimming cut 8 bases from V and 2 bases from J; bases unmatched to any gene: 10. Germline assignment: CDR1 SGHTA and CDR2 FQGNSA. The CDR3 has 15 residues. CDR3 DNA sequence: TGTGCCAGCCGCAGCTTCTTAGCGGGACAAGAGACCCAGTACTTC. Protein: CASRSFLAGQETQYF.

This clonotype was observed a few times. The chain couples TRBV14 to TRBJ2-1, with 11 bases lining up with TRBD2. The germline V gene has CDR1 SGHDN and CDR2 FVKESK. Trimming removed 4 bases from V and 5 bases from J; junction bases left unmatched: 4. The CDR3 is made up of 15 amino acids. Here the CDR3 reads CASSPGTSGDNEQFF. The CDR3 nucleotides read TGTGCCAGCAGCCCAGGGACTAGCGGTGACAATGAGCAGTTCTTC.

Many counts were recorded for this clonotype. The CDR3 coding sequence is TGTGCCAGCAGCGTAGGTGGGAATGAAAAACTGTTTTTT. This encodes CASSVGGNEKLFF. The chain employs TRBV9 and TRBJ1-4; no firm D call. CDR1 and CDR2 from the germline V gene are SGDLS and YYNGEE. The V gene lost 0 bases and the J gene lost 5 bases, with 5 bases spanning the gap. The CDR3 length is 13 residues.

CDR3 DNA: TGCGCCAGCAGCTTGTTGGGGAGAGAGAATTCACCCCTCCACTTT. It is translated as CASSLLGRENSPLHF. The chain is built from TRBV5-1 and TRBJ1-6; D is uncertain. The CDR3 is 15 amino acids. The V gene lost 1 base and the J gene lost 7 bases, with 12 bases spanning the gap. Germline V gene data show CDR1 as SGHRS and CDR2 as YFSETQ.